These 14 T cell receptor beta chains came from one sample sequenced in a study of T cell changes during pregnancy in multiple sclerosis. Assay used: immunoSEQ multiplex PCR; TCRdb lists only in-frame clones, some missing. In the table there are 40,000 to 45,000 clones, 89% of which are singletons. Material: CD4+ T cells from peripheral blood mononuclear cells, obtained in the first trimester of pregnancy. The source of these receptors is a female donor with multiple sclerosis, enrolled in a pregnancy study.

The chain recombines TRBV19 with TRBJ1-1, with unresolved D. This CDR3 region has 13 residues. V was trimmed by 7 bases and J by 5 bases, leaving 14 bases between them. The V gene's germline CDR1 is LNHDA and CDR2 SQIVND (reference sequence). Here the CDR3 DNA reads TGTGCCAGTACCCCCATCCCAGGAACTGAAGCTTTCTTT. Translated: CASTPIPGTEAFF.

The genes are TRBV11-3 and TRBJ2-2; 7 bases are a match to TRBD2. The CDR3 is made up of 13 amino acids. The V gene's germline CDR1 is SGHNT and CDR2 YENEEA. Trimming removed 6 bases from V and 7 bases from J; junction bases left unmatched: 5. The CDR3 nucleotides are TGTGCCAGCAGTCCGCGGGAGAGCGGGGAGCTGTTTTTT. Translating gives CASSPRESGELFF. Full variable domain (outside the CDR3, taken from reference TRBV11-3 and TRBJ2-2): EAGVVQSPRYKIIEKKQPVAFWCNPISGHNTLYWYLQNLGQGPELLIRYENEEAVDDSQLPKDRFSAERLKGVDSTLKIQPAELGDSAVYLCASSPRESGELFFGEGSRLTVL.

V usage is TRBV30 and J usage is TRBJ1-2; maybe TRBD1 (5 bases). The CDR3 runs 15 residues. Germline V gives CDR1 GTSNPN, CDR2 SVGIG (reference sequence). Trimming left V 2 bases short and J 0 bases short, with 13 bases between. The CDR3 DNA reads as TGTGCCTGGAGTAATGGGACTAAAGCTAACTATGGCTACACCTTC. Translation: CAWSNGTKANYGYTF.

V usage is TRBV6-6 and J usage is TRBJ2-7; TRBD2 matches at 8 bases. The CDR3 loop spans 13 amino acids. The J segment lost 1 base and the V segment lost 6 bases, leaving 2 bases of the junction unmatched. The germline V gene encodes CDR1 MNHNY and CDR2 SVGAGI (reference sequence). The CDR3 nucleotides read TGTGCCAGCAGGGCTAGCGGGTCCTACGAGCAGTACTTC. Protein sequence: CASRASGSYEQYF.

CDR3 nucleotide sequence: TGTGCCAGCAGCGAACAGGGGGCGCAAGGCTACACCTTC. Its translation is CASSEQGAQGYTF. The chain joins TRBV6-5 to TRBJ1-2; 9 bases map to TRBD1. Germline loops: CDR1 MNHEY, CDR2 SVGAGI. V was pared by 6 bases and J by 8 bases, with 7 bases of the junction left unmatched. This CDR3 has 13 amino acids.

V gene TRBV19 combines with J gene TRBJ2-7; 7 bases align to TRBD1. Germline CDR1 is LNHDA and CDR2 is SQIVND (reference sequence). V was clipped by 2 bases and J by 2 bases; unmatched bases: 9. The CDR3 extends over 16 amino acids. The CDR3 region has the DNA TGTGCCAGTAGTATATTGACAGGGAAGGCAACCTACGAGCAGTACTTC. Translated, it gives CASSILTGKATYEQYF. Complete variable domain (other parts from reference TRBV19 and TRBJ2-7): DGGITQSPKYLFRKEGQNVTLSCEQNLNHDAMYWYRQDPGQGLRLIYYSQIVNDFQKGDIAEGYSVSREKKESFPLTVTSAQKNPTAFYLCASSILTGKATYEQYFGPGTRLTVT.

A note on this clone: One junction end disagrees with the germline gene, perhaps due to a read error. The same CDR3 can be traced to other DNA sequences in this sample. The chain joins TRBV30 to TRBJ1-4, with 9 nucleotides matching TRBD1. The CDR3 extends over 15 amino acids. The germline V gene encodes CDR1 GTSNPN and CDR2 SVGIG (reference sequence). The CDR3 region has the DNA TGTGCCTCACAGGGGGCTTTGACGACTAATGAAAAACTGTTTTTC. This gives the protein CASQGALTTNEKLFF.

This clone showed up just a few times. A junction boundary mismatches the germline segment, possibly from a read error. The chain carries TRBV2 and TRBJ2-7; TRBD2 matches at 14 bases. The CDR3 is 15 residues long. Germline CDR1 and CDR2: SNHLY and FYNNEI. The CDR3 coding sequence is TGTGCCAGCAGTGAAGCCACAGGGACTAGCGGGAGCGGTTTCTTC. This encodes CASSEATGTSGSGFF.

V usage is TRBV10-1 and J usage is TRBJ2-7, with 8 bases that match TRBD1. CDR1 is WNHNN and CDR2 is SYGVQD in the germline V gene (reference sequence). The CDR3 sequence is 15 residues long. V shed 0 bases and J 2 bases; nucleotides not matched to a gene: 3. The CDR3 is CASSESGTGPYEQYF. CDR3 DNA: TGCGCCAGCAGTGAGTCCGGGACAGGACCCTACGAGCAGTACTTC.

V gene TRBV7-3 combines with J gene TRBJ2-5; 8 bases line up with TRBD1. After removal of 5 bases from V and 0 bases from J, the junction contained 8 bases not matched to a gene. The CDR3 has 16 residues. Germline values: CDR1 SGHTA, CDR2 FQGTGA. CDR3 bases: TGTGCCAGCAGCCAATACGGACAGGGTAACCAAGAGACCCAGTACTTC. Protein sequence: CASSQYGQGNQETQYF.

V is TRBV7-2 and J is TRBJ2-7; possibly TRBD2 for D (6 bases). CDR3 size: 15 residues. CDR1 is SGHTA and CDR2 is FQGNSA in the germline V gene. Trimming stripped 0 bases from V and 4 bases from J, with 13 bases between. In DNA, the CDR3 is TGTGCCAGCAGCTTAGCGACGGGAGTTGGATACGAGCAGTACTTC. Translated: CASSLATGVGYEQYF.

Of note for this clone: The junction departs from germline at one end; a sequencing error may be responsible. The gene calls are TRBV19 and TRBJ2-4; TRBD1 agrees at 11 bases. The CDR3 is 12 amino acids. Germline assignment: CDR1 LNHDA and CDR2 SQIVND (reference sequence). For the CDR3, the DNA is TGTGCCAGTAGTGCGGACAGGGGGCTCCGGCGGTTC. Its translation is CASSADRGLRRF. Variable domain in full (rest from reference TRBV19 and TRBJ2-4): DGGITQSPKYLFRKEGQNVTLSCEQNLNHDAMYWYRQDPGQGLRLIYYSQIVNDFQKGDIAEGYSVSREKKESFPLTVTSAQKNPTAFYLCASSADRGLRRFGAGTRLSVL.

The genes are TRBV11-2 and TRBJ2-3; the match to TRBD2 covers 12 bases. This CDR3 comprises 18 residues. Germline CDR1 reads SGHAT; CDR2 reads FQNNGV. Trimming removed 6 bases from V and 1 base from J; junction bases left unmatched: 11. Here the CDR3 reads CASRVRTSGARGTDTQYF. For the CDR3, the DNA is TGTGCCAGCAGGGTTAGGACTAGCGGGGCCCGAGGCACAGATACGCAGTATTTT.

The chain recombines TRBV19 with TRBJ2-3; a possible D gene is TRBD2 (6 bases). V lost 1 base to trimming and J lost 2 bases, with 10 bases between them. The CDR3 consists of 15 residues. Germline CDR1 reads LNHDA; CDR2 reads SQIVND (reference sequence). The CDR3 region is CASSIAGVDTDTQYF. The DNA for the CDR3 is TGTGCCAGTAGTATAGCGGGGGTGGACACAGATACGCAGTATTTT.